This T cell receptor beta chain came from a study of shared clonotypes between healthy human individuals. Overall study findings and caveats: Large depth notwithstanding, sorted-subset sequencing proved incomplete by rarefaction.

Of note for this clone: Its antigen is not identified.

Sequencing used immunoSEQ multiplex PCR; TCRdb keeps in-frame clones, though not all of them. This sample has more than 2 million clones, with about 95% found just once. The receptor was derived from a man aged 18-30 years in good health. The material sequenced was naive CD4+ T cells sorted from blood. The sample's subset: CD45RA+ positively selected.

CDR3 sequence reads: CASSVAGGHNNEQFF. CDR3 in DNA: TGTGCCAGCAGTGTCGCGGGGGGGCACAACAATGAGCAGTTCTTC. V and J are TRBV6-1 and TRBJ2-1, with 9 nucleotides matching TRBD2. The CDR3 has 15 residues. Losses at the gene ends were 4 bases for V and 5 bases for J; bases not matched to a gene: 6. From germline, CDR1 is MNHNS and CDR2 SASEGT.